These 19 T cell receptor delta chains share one sample of origin, sequenced in a study of γδ T cells in repeated Plasmodium falciparum infection. With CATT, TCRdb re-called clones from the multiplex PCR reads. There are over 55,000 delta-chain clones in the sample; about 1.5% occur only once, and approximately 16% lies in the top ten. Bulk repertoires came from Vgamma9/Vdelta2+ or Vdelta2-negative gammadelta T cells flow-sorted from PBMC. The sequencing sample was made of gamma-delta T cells from blood. Receptors originate from a pool of human donors (malaria-infected and uninfected, not separated).

Notes on this clone: The protein in TCRdb stems from a much larger clone and differs at residue 15 from this DNA's translation, likely a read error; here the protein is translated from the DNA. This CDR3 is also generated by other DNA sequences in the sample. The rearrangement joins TRDV1 to TRDJ1; D may match TRDD2 or TRDD3 (7 bases each). V was pared by 3 bases and J by 3 bases, with 32 bases between. Germline assignment: CDR1 TSWWSYY and CDR2 QGS. The CDR3 contains 21 residues. The CDR3 region has the DNA TGTGCTCTTGGGGACCGTACTAAATTCCTACGTCCGGGATACAGACCCGATAAACTCATCTTT. Its protein product is CALGDRTKFLRPGYRPDKLIF.

In regard to this clone: For this DNA, TCRdb reports the protein of a much larger clone, which diverges at residue 9, most likely from a read error; the protein presented here is translated directly from the DNA. The CDR3: CALGDTRGDWGITRDDDKLIF. The CDR3 nucleotides read TGTGCTCTTGGGGATACTAGGGGGGACTGGGGGATCACGCGGGATGACGATAAACTCATCTTT. The chain is built from TRDV1 and TRDJ1; 10 bases are a match to TRDD3. V gave up 3 bases and J gave up 4 bases; unmatched junction bases: 23. Germline V gene lookup returns CDR1 TSWWSYY and CDR2 QGS. The CDR3 contains 21 residues.

On this clone itself: TCRdb lists the protein of a much larger clone for this DNA, which differs at residue 6, so this is likely a read error; the protein given here is translated from the DNA itself. The V and J genes are TRDV1 and TRDJ1; TRDD2 or TRDD3 may be the D gene (8 bases each). Since TCRdb gives no J gene, matching the DNA to germline was used here to assign it. CDR3 length: 23 amino acids. Germline lookup yields CDR1 TSWWSYY and CDR2 QGS. Between the trimmed V and J ends, which lost 1 base and 0 bases, there was a span of 33 bases. The CDR3 is CALGEPYFLHFRWGIGYTDKLIF. CDR3 bases: TGTGCTCTTGGGGAACCTTACTTCCTACACTTCAGGTGGGGGATCGGGTACACCGATAAACTCATCTTT.

This clone was counted ten times or more. With a much larger clone just one base away, this may be a read error. This chain links TRDV1 with TRDJ1; TRDD3 agrees at 8 bases. Germline V gene lookup returns CDR1 TSWWSYY and CDR2 QGS. The V segment lost 9 bases and the J segment 11 bases; nucleotides outside the gene matches: 11. The CDR3 has 12 residues. The CDR3 coding sequence is TGTGCTCTCCTTGAGCTTACTGGGGGTCTCATCTTT. This sequence encodes CALLELTGGLIF.

On this clone: A far more abundant clone sits one base away, making this likely a read error. The sample has other DNA sequences that encode this CDR3 too. CDR3: CALGENRLYHWGLHTDKLIF. The CDR3 region has the DNA TGTGCCCTTGGGGAAAACCGGCTCTACCACTGGGGACTCCACACCGATAAACTCATCTTT. The chain joins TRDV1 to TRDJ1; 7 bases align to TRDD3. This CDR3 contains 20 residues. In germline, CDR1 is TSWWSYY, CDR2 QGS.

This clone showed up just a few times. The rearrangement joins TRDV1 to TRDJ1, with TRDD3 matching 9 bases. J lost 1 base, V lost 2 bases, and 26 bases had no gene match. This CDR3 region has 23 residues. Germline CDR1 and CDR2: TSWWSYY and QGS. The CDR3 loop is CALGEVNLYWIYWGNRSTDKLIF. In DNA form, the CDR3 reads TGTGCTCTTGGGGAAGTGAATCTGTACTGGATTTACTGGGGGAACCGTTCCACCGATAAACTCATCTTT.

This clone was seen a few times. A read error likely explains why the TCRdb protein, taken from a much larger clone, differs from this DNA's translation at residue 7; the protein shown is translated from the DNA. The chain couples TRDV2 to TRDJ1; 7 bases fit TRDD3. CDR3 length equals 21 residues. Germline CDR1 GEAIGNYY, CDR2 EKD. The ends lost 3 bases at V and 1 base at J; junction bases unmatched: 25. CDR3 loop: CACDAYRGMAPGAGGTDKLIF. The CDR3 DNA follows: TGTGCCTGTGACGCGTACCGGGGGATGGCTCCGGGTGCGGGTGGCACCGATAAACTCATCTTT.

As concerns this clone: This likely stems from a read error, as it lies one base from a far larger clone. The same CDR3 is also encoded by other DNA sequences in this sample. This chain links TRDV1 with TRDJ1; the D gene is possibly TRDD3 (5 bases). Germline loops: CDR1 TSWWSYY, CDR2 QGS. With 2 bases removed from V and 1 base from J, the gap between germline ends came to 38 bases. The CDR3 loop spans 24 amino acids. The CDR3 DNA is TGTGCTCTTGGGGAAGGGGAAGGAACGGTCATTCCAGTACTTGGGATTGCCTGCACCGATAAACTCATCTTT. This codes for CALGEGEGTVIPVLGIACTDKLIF.

This clone was seen ten or more times. The protein that TCRdb holds for this DNA derives from a much larger clone and differs from the translated DNA at residue 11, which likely indicates a read error; the protein shown here is translated from the DNA. The chain joins TRDV1 to TRDJ1; D may be TRDD2 or TRDD3 (5 bases each). Germline matching of the DNA provided the J gene here, since TCRdb leaves it blank. The CDR3 loop spans 21 amino acids. V shed 0 bases and J shed 0 bases, with 26 bases lying between them. Per germline, CDR1 TSWWSYY and CDR2 QGS. CDR3 protein: CALGELEEVPIPYWYTDKLIF. The CDR3 DNA reads as TGTGCTCTTGGGGAACTAGAGGAAGTGCCCATACCCTACTGGTACACCGATAAACTCATCTTT.

In regard to this clone: This sequence is one base from a far larger clone and is likely a read error. Different DNA sequences within this sample yield the same CDR3. The V call is TRDV1, the J call TRDJ1; D is undetermined. Germline V gene data show CDR1 as TSWWSYY and CDR2 as QGS. The CDR3 runs to 16 residues. CDR3 sequence: CALGTPGLRNTDKLIF. The CDR3 DNA follows: TGTGCCCTTGGGACCCCGGGACTCCGAAACACCGATAAACTCATCTTT.

This clone was seen a few times. The protein TCRdb gives is from a much larger clone and does not agree with this DNA's translation at residue 18, likely a read error; the protein shown here comes from the DNA. J gene calling gave no result, while the V gene is TRDV1; the DNA was not compared with TRDD3, the D call given in the table. CDR3 length equals 20 residues. Germline V lookup: CDR1 TSWWSYY, CDR2 QGS. CDR3: CALGEPLLGPWNPPSGPPIF. DNA of the CDR3: TGTGCTCTTGGGGAACCCCTCCTGGGGCCGTGGAATCCCCCATCTGGACCCCCGATCTTT.

This clone was seen a handful of times. The protein given by TCRdb reflects a much larger clone and differs at residue 11 from this DNA's translation, likely from a read error; the protein shown is the DNA's translation. V gene TRDV3 combines with J gene TRDJ1; TRDD2 matches at 9 bases. As TCRdb names no J gene, one was assigned here on the basis of a DNA match to germline. The CDR3 extends over 19 amino acids. With 2 bases clipped from V and 8 bases from J, the junction kept 27 bases outside the gene matches. Looked up from germline, CDR1 is TVYSNPD and CDR2 is GDNSRS (reference sequence). Here the CDR3 DNA reads TGTGCCTTTTTAGAGGAGCCTTCCTACGCACCTTATACTGGACCAAAACTCATCTTT. It is translated as CAFLEEPSYAPYTGPKLIF.

This clone was seen at least ten times. At one boundary the junction diverges from the germline segment, which might be a read error. This sample also contains other DNA sequences that code for the same CDR3. The gene calls are TRDV1 and TRDJ1; 9 nucleotides agree with TRDD3. Germline V gene lookup returns CDR1 TSWWSYY and CDR2 QGS. This CDR3 spans 19 amino acids. The CDR3 spells CALGEEWPLGDDYTDKLIF. In nucleotides, the CDR3 is TGCGCTCTTGGGGAAGAATGGCCCCTGGGGGATGATTACACCGATAAACTCATCTTT.

As to this clone: TCRdb's entry gives the protein of a much larger clone, which mismatches this DNA's translation at residue 15, likely from a read error; the protein reported here is translated from the DNA. The chain recombines TRDV1 with TRDJ1; 9 bases agree with TRDD2. TCRdb carries no J gene annotation; the J gene was assigned here by matching the DNA with germline. Trimming cost V 3 bases and J 0 bases; bases outside gene matches: 26. The CDR3 contains 23 residues. Looked up from germline, CDR1 is TSWWSYY and CDR2 is QGS. The CDR3 bases are TGTGCTCTTGGGGACGCCGCCTTCCTACTGAACCATGGGGGACACTGGTACACCGATAAACTCATCTTT. Translation gives CALGDAAFLLNHGGHWYTDKLIF.

This clone was recorded many times. A far larger clone is a single base away, which makes a read error likely. The sample carries other DNA sequences with the same CDR3. This chain links TRDV1 with TRDJ1; no reliable D call. This CDR3 is 16 amino acids long. Germline V gene sequence: CDR1 TSWWSYY, CDR2 QGS. As DNA, the CDR3 is TGTGCTCTTGGGGAACCGAGATGGACAAACACCGATAAACTAATCTTT. Protein product: CALGEPRWTNTDKLIF.

This clone was detected a few times. The protein given by TCRdb reflects a much larger clone and differs at residue 15 from this DNA's translation, likely from a read error; the protein shown is the DNA's translation. The V gene is TRDV1, the J gene TRDJ1, with 10 bases aligning to TRDD3. No J segment appears in TCRdb, so it was assigned here by matching the sequence to germline. Trimming cost V 0 bases and J 0 bases; bases outside gene matches: 22. The CDR3 covers 23 residues. CDR1 TSWWSYY and CDR2 QGS come from the germline V gene. The CDR3 loop reads CALGELRHSFPYWGMLHTDKLIF. The CDR3 region has the DNA TGTGCTCTTGGGGAACTGCGGCATTCCTTTCCTTACTGGGGGATGCTTCACACCGATAAACTCATCTTT.

Concerning this clone itself: A read error is the likely source, as a far larger clone sits one nucleotide away. The same CDR3 arises from other DNA sequences in this sample as well. With the J gene uncalled, the V gene is TRDV1; the table's TRDD3 call for D was not verified on the DNA. The V gene's germline CDR1 is TSWWSYY and CDR2 QGS. The CDR3 totals 21 residues. Written as DNA, the CDR3 is TGTGCTCTTGGGGATGGTTATAGACAGGGATACGGTTTTTATTTGACCGATAAACTCATTTTT. Protein sequence: CALGDGYRQGYGFYLTDKLIF.

The table lists this clone with many counts. The chain combines TRDV1 with TRDJ1; 9 nucleotides align to TRDD2. Germline V lookup: CDR1 TSWWSYY, CDR2 QGS. V dropped 6 bases and J dropped 0; count of bases not matched to a gene: 17. This CDR3 has 19 residues. The CDR3 DNA reads as TGTGCTCTTGGCGTCTCCCTTCCTACTGCTGGGGATGACACCGATAAACTCATCTTT. Its translation: CALGVSLPTAGDDTDKLIF.

Comments on this clone: The protein held in TCRdb is that of a much larger clone and does not match this DNA's translation at residue 17, likely because of a read error; the protein shown is translated from the DNA. The chain employs TRDV2 and TRDJ1; 10 bases match TRDD3. The J gene is not listed in TCRdb, so it was assigned here from a DNA match to germline. This CDR3 is 21 amino acids long. Losses at the gene ends were 3 bases for V and 8 bases for J; bases not matched to a gene: 29. In germline, CDR1 is GEAIGNYY, CDR2 EKD. The CDR3 region is CACDPMIPHRGIRRSYLKLIF. The DNA of the CDR3 is TGTGCCTGTGACCCTATGATTCCCCACCGGGGGATACGAAGATCCTACTTGAAACTCATCTTT.